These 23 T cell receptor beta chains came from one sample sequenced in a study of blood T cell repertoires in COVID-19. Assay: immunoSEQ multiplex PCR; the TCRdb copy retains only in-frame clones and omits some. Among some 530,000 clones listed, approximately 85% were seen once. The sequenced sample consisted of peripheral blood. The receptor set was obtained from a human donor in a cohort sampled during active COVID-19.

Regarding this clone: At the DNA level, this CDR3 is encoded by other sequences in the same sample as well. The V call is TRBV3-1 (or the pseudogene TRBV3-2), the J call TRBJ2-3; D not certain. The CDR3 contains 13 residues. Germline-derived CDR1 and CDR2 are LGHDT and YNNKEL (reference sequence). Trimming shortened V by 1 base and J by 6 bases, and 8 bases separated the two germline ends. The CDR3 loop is CASSQASTDTQYF. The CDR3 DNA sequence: TGTGCCAGCAGCCAAGCCTCTACCGATACGCAGTATTTT.

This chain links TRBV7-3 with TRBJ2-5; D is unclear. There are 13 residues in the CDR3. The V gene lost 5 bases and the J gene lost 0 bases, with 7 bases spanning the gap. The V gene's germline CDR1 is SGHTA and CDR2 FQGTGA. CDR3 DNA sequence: TGTGCCAGCAGCCCAGACAACCAAGAGACCCAGTACTTC. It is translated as CASSPDNQETQYF. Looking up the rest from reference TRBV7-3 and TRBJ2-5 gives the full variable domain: GAGVSQTPSNKVTEKGKYVELRCDPISGHTALYWYRQSLGQGPEFLIYFQGTGAADDSGLPNDRFFAVRPEGSVSTLKIQRTERGDSAVYLCASSPDNQETQYFGPGTRLLVL.

CDR3 protein: CSASFASVNTEAFF. The CDR3 DNA follows: TGCAGCGCCTCCTTTGCTAGTGTGAACACTGAAGCTTTCTTT. This rearrangement joins TRBV29-1 to TRBJ1-1, with no clear D. Trimming left V 7 bases short and J 0 bases short, with 15 bases between. The CDR3 extends over 14 amino acids. Germline assignment: CDR1 SQVTM and CDR2 ANQGSEA.

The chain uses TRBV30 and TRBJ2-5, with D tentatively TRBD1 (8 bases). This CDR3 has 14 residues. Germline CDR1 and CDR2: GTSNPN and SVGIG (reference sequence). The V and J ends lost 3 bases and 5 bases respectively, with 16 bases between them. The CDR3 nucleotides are TGTGCCTGGAGCGCGGACAGGGAGGGGGAGACCCAGTACTTC. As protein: CAWSADREGETQYF.

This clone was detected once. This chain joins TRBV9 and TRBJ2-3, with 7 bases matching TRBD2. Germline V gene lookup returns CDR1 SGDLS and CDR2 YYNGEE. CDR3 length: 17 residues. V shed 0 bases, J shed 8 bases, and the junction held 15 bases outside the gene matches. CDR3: CASSVDFRDYRRGTQYF. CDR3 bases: TGTGCCAGCAGCGTAGACTTTCGGGACTACCGGAGGGGTACGCAGTATTTT.

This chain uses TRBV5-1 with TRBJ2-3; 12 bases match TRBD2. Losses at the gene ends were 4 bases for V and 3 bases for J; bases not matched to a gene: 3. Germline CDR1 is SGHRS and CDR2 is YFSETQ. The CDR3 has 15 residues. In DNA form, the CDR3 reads TGCGCCAGCAGCCCGACTAGCGGGAGAACAGATACGCAGTATTTT. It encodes CASSPTSGRTDTQYF.

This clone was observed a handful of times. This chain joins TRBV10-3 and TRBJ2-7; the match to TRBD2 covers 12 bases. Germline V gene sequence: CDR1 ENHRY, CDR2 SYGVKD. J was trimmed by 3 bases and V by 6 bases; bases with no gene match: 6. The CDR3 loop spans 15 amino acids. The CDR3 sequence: CAISRLAGEVYEQYF. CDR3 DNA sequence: TGTGCCATCAGCAGACTAGCGGGAGAGGTCTACGAGCAGTACTTC.

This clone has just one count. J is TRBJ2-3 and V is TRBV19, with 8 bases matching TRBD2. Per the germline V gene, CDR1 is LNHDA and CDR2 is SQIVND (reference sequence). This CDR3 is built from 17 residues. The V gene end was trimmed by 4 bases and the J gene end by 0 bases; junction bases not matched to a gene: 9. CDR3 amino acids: CASSTQLAVLSTDTQYF. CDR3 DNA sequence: TGTGCCAGTAGTACCCAACTAGCGGTCCTAAGCACAGATACGCAGTATTTT.

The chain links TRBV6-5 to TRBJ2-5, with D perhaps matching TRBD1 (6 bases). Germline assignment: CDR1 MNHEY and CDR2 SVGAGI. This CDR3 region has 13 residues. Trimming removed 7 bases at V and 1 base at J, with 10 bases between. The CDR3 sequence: CASNNRVQETQYF. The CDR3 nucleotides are TGTGCCAGCAATAACAGGGTCCAAGAGACCCAGTACTTC.

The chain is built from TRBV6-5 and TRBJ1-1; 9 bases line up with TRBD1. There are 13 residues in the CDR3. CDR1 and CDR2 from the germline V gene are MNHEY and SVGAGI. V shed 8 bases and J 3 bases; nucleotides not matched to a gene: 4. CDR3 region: CASYRGLDTEAFF. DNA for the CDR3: TGTGCCAGCTACAGGGGGCTGGACACTGAAGCTTTCTTT.

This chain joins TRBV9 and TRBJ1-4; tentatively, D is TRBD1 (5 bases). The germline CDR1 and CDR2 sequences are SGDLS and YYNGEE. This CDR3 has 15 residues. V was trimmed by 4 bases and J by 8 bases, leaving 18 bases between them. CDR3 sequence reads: CASSPGDGEEEKLFF. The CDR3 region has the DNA TGTGCCAGCAGCCCCGGGGACGGGGAGGAGGAAAAACTGTTTTTT.

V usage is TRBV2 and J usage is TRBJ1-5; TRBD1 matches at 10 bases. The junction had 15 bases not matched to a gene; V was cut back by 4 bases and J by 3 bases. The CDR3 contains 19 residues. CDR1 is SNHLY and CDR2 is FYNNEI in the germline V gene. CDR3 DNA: TGTGCCAGCAGTGCGGGGACAGGGGACTCACGAACCCTCAATCAGCCCCAGCATTTT. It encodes CASSAGTGDSRTLNQPQHF.

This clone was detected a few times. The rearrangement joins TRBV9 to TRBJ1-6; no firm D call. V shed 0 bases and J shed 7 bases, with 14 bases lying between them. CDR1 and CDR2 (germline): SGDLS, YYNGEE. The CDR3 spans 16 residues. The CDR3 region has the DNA TGTGCCAGCAGCGTAGCTTCTGCGGTTCTAAATTCACCCCTCCACTTT. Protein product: CASSVASAVLNSPLHF. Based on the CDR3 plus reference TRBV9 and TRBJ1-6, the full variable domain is DSGVTQTPKHLITATGQRVTLRCSPRSGDLSVYWYQQSLDQGLQFLIQYYNGEERAKGNILERFSAQQFPDLHSELNLSSLELGDSALYFCASSVASAVLNSPLHFGNGTRLTVT.

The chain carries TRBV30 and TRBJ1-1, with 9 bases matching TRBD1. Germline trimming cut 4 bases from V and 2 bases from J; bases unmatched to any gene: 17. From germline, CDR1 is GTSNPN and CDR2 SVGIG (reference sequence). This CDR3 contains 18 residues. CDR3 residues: CAWTPGGTGLGQNTEAFF. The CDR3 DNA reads TGTGCCTGGACCCCAGGGGGGACAGGGTTGGGGCAAAACACTGAAGCTTTCTTT. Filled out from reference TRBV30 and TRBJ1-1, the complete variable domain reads SQTIHQWPATLVQPVGSPLSLECTVEGTSNPNLYWYRQAAGRGLQLLFYSVGIGQISSEVPQNLSASRPQDRQFILSSKKLLLSDSGFYLCAWTPGGTGLGQNTEAFFGQGTRLTVV.

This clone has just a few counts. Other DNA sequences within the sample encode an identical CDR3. The CDR3 loop reads CAWTGGNYGYTF. CDR3 sequence (DNA): TGTGCCTGGACAGGGGGAAATTATGGCTACACCTTC. This sequence joins TRBV30 and TRBJ1-2, with 7 nucleotides matching TRBD1. The CDR3 is made up of 12 amino acids. V lost 4 bases, J lost 5 bases, and 4 bases stayed unmatched. Germline CDR1 GTSNPN, CDR2 SVGIG (reference sequence).

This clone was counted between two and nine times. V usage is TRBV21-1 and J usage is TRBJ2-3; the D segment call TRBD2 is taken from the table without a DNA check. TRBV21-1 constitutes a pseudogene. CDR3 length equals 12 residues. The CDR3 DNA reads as TGTGGTGAGCGGGAGACGGCAGATACGCAGTATTTT. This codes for CGERETADTQYF.

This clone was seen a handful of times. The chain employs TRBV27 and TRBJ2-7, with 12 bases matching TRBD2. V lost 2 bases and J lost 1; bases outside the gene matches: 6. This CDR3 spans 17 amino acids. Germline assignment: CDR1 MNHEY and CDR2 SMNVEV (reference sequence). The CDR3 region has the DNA TGTGCCAGCAGTTTACGGACTAGCGGGATTGTGTCCTACGAGCAGTACTTC. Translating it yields CASSLRTSGIVSYEQYF.

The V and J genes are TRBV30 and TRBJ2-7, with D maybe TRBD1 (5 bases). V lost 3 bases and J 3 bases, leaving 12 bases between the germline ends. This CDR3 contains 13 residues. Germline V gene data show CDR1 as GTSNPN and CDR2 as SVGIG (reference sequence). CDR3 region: CAWSGRASYEQYF. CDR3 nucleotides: TGTGCCTGGAGCGGCAGGGCCAGCTACGAGCAGTACTTC.

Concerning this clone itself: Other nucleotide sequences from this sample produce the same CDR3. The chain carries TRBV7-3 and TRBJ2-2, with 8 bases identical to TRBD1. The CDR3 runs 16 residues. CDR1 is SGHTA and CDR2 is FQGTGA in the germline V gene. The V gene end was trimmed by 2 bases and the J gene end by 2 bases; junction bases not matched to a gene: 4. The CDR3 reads CASSLLDRGNTGELFF. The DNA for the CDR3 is TGTGCCAGCAGCTTACTAGACAGGGGTAACACCGGGGAGCTGTTTTTT.

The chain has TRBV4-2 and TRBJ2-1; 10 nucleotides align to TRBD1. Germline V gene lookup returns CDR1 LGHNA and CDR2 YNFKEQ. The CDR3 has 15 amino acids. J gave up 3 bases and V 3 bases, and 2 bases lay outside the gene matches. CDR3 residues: CASSQWTGGYNEQFF. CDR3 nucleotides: TGTGCCAGCAGCCAGTGGACAGGGGGCTACAATGAGCAGTTCTTC.

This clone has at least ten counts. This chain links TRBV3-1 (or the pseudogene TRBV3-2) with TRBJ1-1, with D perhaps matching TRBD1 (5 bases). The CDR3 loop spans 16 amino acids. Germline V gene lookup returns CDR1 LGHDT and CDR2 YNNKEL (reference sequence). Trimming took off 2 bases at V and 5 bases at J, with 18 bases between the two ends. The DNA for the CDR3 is TGTGCCAGCAGCCAACACCCGGTCCGCAGGGATACTGAAGCTTTCTTT. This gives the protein CASSQHPVRRDTEAFF.

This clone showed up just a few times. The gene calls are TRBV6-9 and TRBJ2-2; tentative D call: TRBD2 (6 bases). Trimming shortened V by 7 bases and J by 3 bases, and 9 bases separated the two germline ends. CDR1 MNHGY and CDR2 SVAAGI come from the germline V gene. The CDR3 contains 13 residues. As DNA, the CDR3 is TGTGCCAGCACCCGGGACTACACCGGGGAGCTGTTTTTT. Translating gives CASTRDYTGELFF.

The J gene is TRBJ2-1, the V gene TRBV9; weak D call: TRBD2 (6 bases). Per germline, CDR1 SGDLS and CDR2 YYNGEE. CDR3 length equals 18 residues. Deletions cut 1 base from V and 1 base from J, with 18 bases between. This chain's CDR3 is CASSVSLWREGSYNEQFF. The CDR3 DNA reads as TGTGCCAGCAGCGTAAGTTTGTGGCGGGAAGGGTCCTACAATGAGCAGTTCTTC.